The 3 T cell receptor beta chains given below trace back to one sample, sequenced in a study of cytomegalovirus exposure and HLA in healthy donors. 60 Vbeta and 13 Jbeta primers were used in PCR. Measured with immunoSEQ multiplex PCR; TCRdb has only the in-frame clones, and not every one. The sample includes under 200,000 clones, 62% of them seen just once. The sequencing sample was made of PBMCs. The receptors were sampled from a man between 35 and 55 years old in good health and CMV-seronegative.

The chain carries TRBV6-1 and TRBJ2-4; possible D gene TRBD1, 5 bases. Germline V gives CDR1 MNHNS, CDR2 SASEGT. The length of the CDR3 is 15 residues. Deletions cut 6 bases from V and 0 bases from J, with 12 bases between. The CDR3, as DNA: TGTGCCAGCAGGGACGCAGGGCTAGCCAAAAACATTCAGTACTTC. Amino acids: CASRDAGLAKNIQYF.

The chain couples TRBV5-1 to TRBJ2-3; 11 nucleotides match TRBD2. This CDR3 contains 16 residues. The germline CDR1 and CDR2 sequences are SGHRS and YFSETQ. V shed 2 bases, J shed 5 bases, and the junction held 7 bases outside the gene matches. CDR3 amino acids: CASSLGSSGGKDTQYF. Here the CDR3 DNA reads TGCGCCAGCAGCTTAGGGTCTAGCGGGGGGAAAGATACGCAGTATTTT.

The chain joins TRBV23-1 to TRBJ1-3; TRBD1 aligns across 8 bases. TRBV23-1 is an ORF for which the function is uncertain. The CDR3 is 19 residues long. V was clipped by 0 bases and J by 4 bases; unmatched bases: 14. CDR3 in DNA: TGCGCCAGCAGTCAATCCGGGAGACAGACAGGGGCAGAAGGAAACACCATATATTTT. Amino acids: CASSQSGRQTGAEGNTIYF.